The TCR beta chain under discussion was sequenced for a study of PD-1 blockade in classical Hodgkin lymphoma. Study findings and constraints: Possibly reflecting disease activity or prior therapy, repertoire differences have causes that remain undefined. At C4D1, TCR diversity had climbed significantly for CD4+ cells, though not for CD8+ cells. Healthy donors were reported to have higher baseline TCR diversity than newly diagnosed patients.

Trimming removed 3 bases at V and 0 bases at J, with 12 bases between. Germline values: CDR1 SGHAT, CDR2 FQDESV (reference sequence). CDR3 size: 16 residues. Relapses following autologous stem cell transplantation were seen in all patients, with brentuximab vedotin exposure varying. Worth noting for this clone: Antigen specificity is unknown.

Produced via immunoSEQ multiplex PCR; TCRdb's table is partial and in-frame only. The profile shows about 86,000 clones, roughly nine tenths of them singletons. The rearrangement uses TRBV11-1 and TRBJ1-3; D remains ambiguous. This clonotype was sampled from a human donor with classical Hodgkin lymphoma. Sequences were derived from peripheral blood mononuclear cells (PBMCs), sampled before the second cycle of nivolumab. CDR3: CASSFNTGFSGNTIYF. CDR3 bases: TGTGCCAGCAGCTTCAACACCGGATTCTCTGGAAACACCATATATTTT.